Below are 21 T cell receptor beta chains sequenced from a single sample in a study of control samples from healthy donors and cancer patients. Measured with immunoSEQ multiplex PCR; TCRdb has only the in-frame clones, and not every one. This sample has over 200,000 clones; over 75% occur once, and the top ten carry 10% to 15%. Sequencing was performed on PBMCs. These receptors were obtained from a woman aged 55-70 years with lung cancer.

The V gene is TRBV28, the J gene TRBJ2-7; D assignment may be TRBD1 or TRBD2 (5 bases each). V was pared by 4 bases and J by 2 bases, with 15 bases between. This CDR3 spans 15 amino acids. From germline, CDR1 is MDHEN and CDR2 SYDVKM. CDR3 sequence: CASSSSGTLAYEQYF. CDR3 coding DNA: TGTGCCAGCAGTTCATCCGGGACCCTCGCCTACGAGCAGTACTTC.

Details on this clone: Other nucleotide sequences from this sample produce the same CDR3. The chain employs TRBV5-1 and TRBJ1-5; possible D gene TRBD1, 5 bases. The CDR3 sequence is 13 residues long. Trimming took off 0 bases at V and 7 bases at J, with 8 bases between the two ends. CDR1 SGHRS and CDR2 YFSETQ come from the germline V gene. CDR3 amino acids: CASSLAGDQPQHF. The CDR3 region has the DNA TGCGCCAGCAGCTTGGCCGGGGACCAGCCCCAGCATTTT.

In DNA form, the CDR3 reads TGTGCCAGCAGCGTAGGGTATAGCAATCAGCCCCAGCATTTT. Translating it yields CASSVGYSNQPQHF. This chain joins TRBV9 and TRBJ1-5; D remains unclear. The CDR3 runs 14 residues. Trimming cost V 0 bases and J 0 bases, with 4 bases left between them. Germline values: CDR1 SGDLS, CDR2 YYNGEE.

The V call is TRBV11-1, the J call TRBJ2-5; tentative D call: TRBD2 (5 bases). Germline V gene sequence: CDR1 SGHAT, CDR2 FQDESV (reference sequence). V lost 4 bases and J lost 1, with 13 bases in between. The CDR3 is 15 residues long. The CDR3 DNA reads as TGTGCCAGCAGCTCCGGACTGCCACCCCAAGAGACCCAGTACTTC. Translated, it gives CASSSGLPPQETQYF.

This clone came up once. This rearrangement joins TRBV7-6 to TRBJ1-5, with unresolved D. The CDR3 has 13 residues. Germline V lookup: CDR1 SGHVS, CDR2 FNYEAQ. Trimming cost V 4 bases and J 5 bases, with 9 bases left between them. The CDR3 region is CASSYSTDQPQHF. CDR3 nucleotides: TGTGCCAGCAGCTATTCCACAGATCAGCCCCAGCATTTT.

The chain combines TRBV13 with TRBJ2-7; 7 bases fit TRBD1. The CDR3 totals 16 residues. CDR1 and CDR2 from the germline V gene are PRHDT and FYEKMQ (reference sequence). The J segment lost 5 bases and the V segment lost 0 bases, leaving 10 bases of the junction unmatched. The CDR3 sequence is CASSLGLRRQGNEQYF. The CDR3 DNA reads TGTGCCAGCAGCTTAGGCCTAAGGCGACAGGGAAACGAGCAGTACTTC.

This clone appeared many times. The gene calls are TRBV11-1 and TRBJ1-5; 9 nucleotides align to TRBD1. The V segment lost 1 base and the J segment 2 bases; nucleotides outside the gene matches: 3. CDR1 and CDR2 (germline): SGHAT, FQDESV (reference sequence). This CDR3 comprises 16 residues. The chain's CDR3 is CASSLGTGAGNQPQHF. Written as DNA, the CDR3 is TGTGCCAGCAGCTTAGGGACAGGGGCCGGCAATCAGCCCCAGCATTTT.

The CDR3 bases are TGTGCCAGCAGCCAGGACCTTGAGACAGGGGGAAGGTACGAGCAGTACTTC. Its protein product is CASSQDLETGGRYEQYF. The rearrangement joins TRBV4-2 to TRBJ2-7; TRBD1 aligns across 9 bases. Germline V gene sequence: CDR1 LGHNA, CDR2 YNFKEQ. V lost 3 bases to trimming and J lost 4 bases; unmatched junction nucleotides: 13. The CDR3 totals 17 residues.

The chain has TRBV28 and TRBJ2-7; 8 bases agree with TRBD2. Germline V gene sequence: CDR1 MDHEN, CDR2 SYDVKM. J was trimmed by 4 bases and V by 8 bases; bases with no gene match: 10. This CDR3 has 14 amino acids. CDR3 coding DNA: TGTGCCAGCGGCCGGGACGGCGGGGGGTACGAGCAGTACTTC. Protein sequence: CASGRDGGGYEQYF.

This clone was picked up one time. The rearrangement uses TRBV6-5 and TRBJ1-4; D may be TRBD1 (5 bases). The germline CDR1 and CDR2 sequences are MNHEY and SVGAGI. CDR3 length: 15 residues. V was clipped by 0 bases and J by 8 bases, with 13 bases between them. The CDR3 loop reads CASSYSSRGGEKLFF. Here the CDR3 DNA reads TGTGCCAGCAGTTACTCAAGTAGGGGTGGGGAAAAACTGTTTTTT.

The chain couples TRBV2 to TRBJ1-5; D is ambiguous. Looked up from germline, CDR1 is SNHLY and CDR2 is FYNNEI. The CDR3 contains 14 residues. Trimming left V 5 bases short and J 6 bases short, with 14 bases between. In DNA, the CDR3 is TGTGCCAGCAGTCCCGGGAGAATGAGTCAGCCCCAGCATTTT. Protein product: CASSPGRMSQPQHF. Supplemented by reference TRBV2 and TRBJ1-5, the full variable domain reads EPEVTQTPSHQVTQMGQEVILRCVPISNHLYFYWYRQILGQKVEFLVSFYNNEISEKSEIFDDQFSVERPDGSNFTLKIRSTKLEDSAMYFCASSPGRMSQPQHFGDGTRLSIL.

The CDR3 DNA is TGCGCCAGCAGCTTGGTGGGACTCACCGGGGAGCTGTTTTTT. This translates into CASSLVGLTGELFF. This chain connects TRBV5-1 to TRBJ2-2, with TRBD2 as a possible D gene (6 bases). CDR1 and CDR2 from the germline V gene are SGHRS and YFSETQ. CDR3 length: 14 amino acids. The V and J ends lost 0 bases and 4 bases respectively, with 7 bases between them.

The rearrangement uses TRBV6-5 and TRBJ1-5; D remains ambiguous. Deletions cut 8 bases from V and 3 bases from J, with 11 bases between. Germline CDR1 MNHEY, CDR2 SVGAGI. This CDR3 spans 13 amino acids. The CDR3 loop is CASRVGYNQPQHF. CDR3 bases: TGTGCCAGCCGGGTCGGTTACAATCAGCCCCAGCATTTT.

The rearrangement uses TRBV5-6 and TRBJ1-1, with TRBD1 matching over 7 bases. The CDR3 consists of 15 residues. Germline V CDR1 and CDR2: SGHDT, YYEEEE. V lost 2 bases to trimming and J lost 6 bases; unmatched junction nucleotides: 10. The CDR3 sequence is CASSLYDRARAEAFF. The DNA for the CDR3 is TGTGCCAGCAGCTTATACGACAGGGCGAGGGCTGAAGCTTTCTTT.

The chain links TRBV6-5 to TRBJ2-3, with a weak D call TRBD1 (6 bases). Germline values: CDR1 MNHEY, CDR2 SVGAGI. CDR3 length equals 15 residues. Trimming took off 5 bases at V and 0 bases at J, with 12 bases between the two ends. The CDR3 DNA sequence: TGTGCCAGCAGTCCACAGGGTGTTAGCACAGATACGCAGTATTTT. This codes for CASSPQGVSTDTQYF.

CDR3 sequence (DNA): TGTGCCAGCAGCTTGTCATCTGATACGCAGTATTTT. It codes for CASSLSSDTQYF. The V call is TRBV5-4, the J call TRBJ2-3, with unresolved D. The V and J ends lost 1 base and 6 bases respectively, with 6 bases between them. This CDR3 region has 12 residues. Germline values: CDR1 SGHNT, CDR2 YYREEE (reference sequence).

The chain joins TRBV11-2 to TRBJ2-2; D is tentatively TRBD1 or TRBD2 (5 bases each). Deletions cut 2 bases from V and 0 bases from J, with 13 bases between. This CDR3 region has 17 residues. Germline CDR1 and CDR2: SGHAT and FQNNGV. CDR3: CASSLRGLAANTGELFF. The DNA for the CDR3 is TGTGCCAGCAGCTTAAGGGGTCTAGCCGCGAACACCGGGGAGCTGTTTTTT.

J is TRBJ2-7 and V is TRBV30; D tentatively fits TRBD1 or TRBD2 (5 bases each). The CDR3 is made up of 14 amino acids. The V gene's germline CDR1 is GTSNPN and CDR2 SVGIG (reference sequence). The V end was cut by 2 bases, the J end by 6 bases, with 17 bases between. The CDR3 DNA reads TGTGCCTGGAGTCGGGGCAGGGCTACGGGCGAGCAGTACTTC. This translates into CAWSRGRATGEQYF.

This chain connects TRBV7-2 to TRBJ1-5, with D perhaps TRBD1 (5 bases). V was shortened by 5 bases and J by 1 base, with 9 bases between the two germline ends. The CDR3 contains 14 residues. Germline assignment: CDR1 SGHTA and CDR2 FQGNSA. The CDR3 region has the DNA TGTGCCAGCAGCCCAGGGATAAGCAATCAGCCCCAGCATTTT. It is translated as CASSPGISNQPQHF.

The chain recombines TRBV2 with TRBJ1-5; tentatively, D is TRBD1 (6 bases). V dropped 3 bases and J dropped 1 base, with 13 bases sitting between them. Germline assignment: CDR1 SNHLY and CDR2 FYNNEI. This CDR3 region has 16 residues. DNA of the CDR3: TGTGCCAGCAGTGACGGACCGAGGGGGAGCAATCAGCCCCAGCATTTT. Its protein product is CASSDGPRGSNQPQHF. The full variable domain, in which reference TRBV2 and TRBJ1-5 provide the parts outside the CDR3, is EPEVTQTPSHQVTQMGQEVILRCVPISNHLYFYWYRQILGQKVEFLVSFYNNEISEKSEIFDDQFSVERPDGSNFTLKIRSTKLEDSAMYFCASSDGPRGSNQPQHFGDGTRLSIL.

The chain uses TRBV2 and TRBJ1-6, with D unresolved. This CDR3 spans 14 amino acids. Germline lookup yields CDR1 SNHLY and CDR2 FYNNEI. V shed 3 bases and J shed 9 bases, with 12 bases lying between them. The CDR3, as DNA: TGTGCCAGCAGTGATATTCCAACCCCTTCACCCCTCCACTTT. Amino acids: CASSDIPTPSPLHF. Full variable domain (outside the CDR3, taken from reference TRBV2 and TRBJ1-6): EPEVTQTPSHQVTQMGQEVILRCVPISNHLYFYWYRQILGQKVEFLVSFYNNEISEKSEIFDDQFSVERPDGSNFTLKIRSTKLEDSAMYFCASSDIPTPSPLHFGNGTRLTVT.